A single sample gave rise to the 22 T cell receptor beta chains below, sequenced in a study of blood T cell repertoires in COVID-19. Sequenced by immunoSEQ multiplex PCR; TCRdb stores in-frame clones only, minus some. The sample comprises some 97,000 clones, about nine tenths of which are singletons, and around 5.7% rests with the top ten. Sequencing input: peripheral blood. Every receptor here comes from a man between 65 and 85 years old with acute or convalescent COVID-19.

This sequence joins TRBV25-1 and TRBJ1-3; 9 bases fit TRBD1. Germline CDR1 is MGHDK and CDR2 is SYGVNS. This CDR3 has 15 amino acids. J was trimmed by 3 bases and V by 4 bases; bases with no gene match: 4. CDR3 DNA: TGTGCCAGCAGTGGGAACAGGGGGCTTGGAAACACCATATATTTT. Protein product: CASSGNRGLGNTIYF. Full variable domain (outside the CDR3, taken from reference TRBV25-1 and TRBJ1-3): EADIYQTPRYLVIGTGKKITLECSQTMGHDKMYWYQQDPGMELHLIHYSYGVNSTEKGDLSSESTVSRIRTEHFPLTLESARPSHTSQYLCASSGNRGLGNTIYFGEGSWLTVV.

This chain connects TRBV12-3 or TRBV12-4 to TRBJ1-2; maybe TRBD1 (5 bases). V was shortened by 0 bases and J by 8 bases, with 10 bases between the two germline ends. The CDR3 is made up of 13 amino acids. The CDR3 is CASSLAQVEGYTF. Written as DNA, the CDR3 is TGTGCCAGCAGTTTAGCACAGGTGGAGGGCTACACCTTC.

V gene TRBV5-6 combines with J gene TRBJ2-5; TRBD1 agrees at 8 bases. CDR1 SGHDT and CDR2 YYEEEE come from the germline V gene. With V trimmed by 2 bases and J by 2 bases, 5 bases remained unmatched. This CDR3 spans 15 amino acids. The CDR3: CASSFDRGGQETQYF. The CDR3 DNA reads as TGTGCCAGCAGCTTTGACAGGGGAGGACAAGAGACCCAGTACTTC.

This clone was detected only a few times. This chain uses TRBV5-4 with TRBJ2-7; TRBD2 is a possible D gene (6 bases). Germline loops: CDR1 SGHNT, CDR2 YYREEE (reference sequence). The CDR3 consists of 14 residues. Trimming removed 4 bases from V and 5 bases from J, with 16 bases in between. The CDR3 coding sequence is TGTGCCAGCAGCCCTGGACTACATAGTGACGAGCAGTACTTC. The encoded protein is CASSPGLHSDEQYF.

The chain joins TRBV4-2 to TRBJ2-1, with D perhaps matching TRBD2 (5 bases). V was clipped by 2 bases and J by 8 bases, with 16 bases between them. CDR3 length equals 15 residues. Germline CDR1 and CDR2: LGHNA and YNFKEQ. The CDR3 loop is CASSQNPGSRDEQFF. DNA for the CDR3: TGTGCCAGCAGCCAAAATCCGGGATCCCGGGATGAGCAGTTCTTC.

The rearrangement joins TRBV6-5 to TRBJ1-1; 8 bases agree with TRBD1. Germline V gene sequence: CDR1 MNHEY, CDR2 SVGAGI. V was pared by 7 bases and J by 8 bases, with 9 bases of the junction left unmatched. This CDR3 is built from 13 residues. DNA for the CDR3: TGTGCCAGCACTAAAGACAGGGGTTTGGAAGCTTTCTTT. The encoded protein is CASTKDRGLEAFF.

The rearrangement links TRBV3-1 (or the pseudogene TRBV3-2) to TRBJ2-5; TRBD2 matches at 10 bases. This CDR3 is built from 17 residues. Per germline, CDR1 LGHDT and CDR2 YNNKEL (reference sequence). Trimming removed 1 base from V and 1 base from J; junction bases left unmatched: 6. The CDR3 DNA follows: TGTGCCAGCAGCCAAGGGGGGCTAGCGGGGGCCCAAGAGACCCAGTACTTC. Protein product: CASSQGGLAGAQETQYF.

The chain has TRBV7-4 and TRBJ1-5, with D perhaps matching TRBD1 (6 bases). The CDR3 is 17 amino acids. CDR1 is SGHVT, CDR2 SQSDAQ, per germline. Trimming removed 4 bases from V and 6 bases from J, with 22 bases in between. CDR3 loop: CASSYHRDIGKLQPQHF. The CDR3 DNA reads TGTGCCAGCAGCTATCACCGGGACATTGGAAAACTTCAGCCCCAGCATTTT.

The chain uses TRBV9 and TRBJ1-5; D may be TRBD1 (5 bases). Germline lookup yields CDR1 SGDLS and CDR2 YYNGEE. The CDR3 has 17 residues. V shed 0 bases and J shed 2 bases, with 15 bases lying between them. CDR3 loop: CASSVGIPRQCNQPQHF. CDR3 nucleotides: TGTGCCAGCAGCGTAGGGATTCCTAGACAGTGCAATCAGCCCCAGCATTTT.

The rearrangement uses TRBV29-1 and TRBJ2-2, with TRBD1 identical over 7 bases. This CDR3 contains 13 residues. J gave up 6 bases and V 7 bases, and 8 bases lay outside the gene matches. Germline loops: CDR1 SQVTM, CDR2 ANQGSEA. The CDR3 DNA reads TGCAGCGCCGGGACAGTCGGACCCGGGGAGCTGTTTTTT. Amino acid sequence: CSAGTVGPGELFF.

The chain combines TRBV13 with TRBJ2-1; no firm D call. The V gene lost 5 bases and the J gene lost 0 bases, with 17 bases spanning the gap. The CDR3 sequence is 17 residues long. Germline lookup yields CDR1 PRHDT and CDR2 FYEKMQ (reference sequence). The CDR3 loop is CASSPDGGESSYNEQFF. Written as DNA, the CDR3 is TGTGCCAGCAGCCCCGACGGCGGTGAGAGCTCCTACAATGAGCAGTTCTTC.

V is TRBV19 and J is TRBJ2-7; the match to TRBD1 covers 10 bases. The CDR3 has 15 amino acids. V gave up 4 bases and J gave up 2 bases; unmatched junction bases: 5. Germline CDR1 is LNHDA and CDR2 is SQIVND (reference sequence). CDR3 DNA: TGTGCCAGTAGTAGGGAGGGACAGGGGACCTACGAGCAGTACTTC. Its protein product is CASSREGQGTYEQYF.

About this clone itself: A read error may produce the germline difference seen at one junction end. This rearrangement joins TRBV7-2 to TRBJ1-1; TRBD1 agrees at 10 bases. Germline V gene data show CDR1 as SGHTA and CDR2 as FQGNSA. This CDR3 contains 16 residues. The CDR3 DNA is TGTGCCAGCAACTTATTACCGGGACAGGGGCGTTATGAAGCTTTCTTT. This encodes CASNLLPGQGRYEAFF. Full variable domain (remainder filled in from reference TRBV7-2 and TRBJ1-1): GAGVSQSPSNKVTEKGKDVELRCDPISGHTALYWYRQSLGQGLEFLIYFQGNSAPDKSGLPSDRFSAERTGGSVSTLTIQRTQQEDSAVYLCASNLLPGQGRYEAFFGQGTRLTVV.

The CDR3: CASSSLGENTEAFF. Written as DNA, the CDR3 is TGTGCCAGCAGTTCCCTTGGAGAGAACACTGAAGCTTTCTTT. This chain uses TRBV27 with TRBJ1-1; D not resolved. The CDR3 covers 14 residues. V was trimmed by 4 bases and J by 1 base, leaving 10 bases between them. Germline-derived CDR1 and CDR2 are MNHEY and SMNVEV (reference sequence).

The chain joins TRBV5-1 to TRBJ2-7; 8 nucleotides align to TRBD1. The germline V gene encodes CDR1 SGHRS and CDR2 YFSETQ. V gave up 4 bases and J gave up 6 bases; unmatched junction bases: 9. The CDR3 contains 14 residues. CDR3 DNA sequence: TGCGCCAGCAGCGGCCTTGGGCAGGGGGCCGAGCAGTACTTC. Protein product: CASSGLGQGAEQYF.

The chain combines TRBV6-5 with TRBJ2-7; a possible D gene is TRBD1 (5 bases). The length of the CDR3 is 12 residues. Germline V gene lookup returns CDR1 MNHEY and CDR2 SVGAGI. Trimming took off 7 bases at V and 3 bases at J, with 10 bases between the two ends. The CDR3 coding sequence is TGTGCCAGCACAGGGCCCAACTACGAGCAGTACTTC. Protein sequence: CASTGPNYEQYF.

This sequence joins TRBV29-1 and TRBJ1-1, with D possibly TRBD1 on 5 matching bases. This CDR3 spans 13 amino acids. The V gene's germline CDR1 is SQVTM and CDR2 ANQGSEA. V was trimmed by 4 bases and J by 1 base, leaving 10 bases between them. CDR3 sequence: CSVAEGQNTEAFF. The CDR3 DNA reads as TGCAGCGTTGCGGAGGGGCAGAACACTGAAGCTTTCTTT.

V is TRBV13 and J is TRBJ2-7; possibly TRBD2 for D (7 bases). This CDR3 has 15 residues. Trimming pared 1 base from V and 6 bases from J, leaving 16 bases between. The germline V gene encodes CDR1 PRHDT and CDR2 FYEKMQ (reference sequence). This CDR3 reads CASSLDEGGRTEQYF. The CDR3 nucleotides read TGTGCCAGCAGCTTAGATGAGGGGGGGCGGACCGAGCAGTACTTC.

CDR3 bases: TGTGCCAGCAGTTTGGGGACAGGGGACCAGCCCCAGCATTTT. This encodes CASSLGTGDQPQHF. The chain employs TRBV28 and TRBJ1-5; 10 nucleotides match TRBD1. The CDR3 is made up of 14 amino acids. J was trimmed by 7 bases and V by 3 bases; bases with no gene match: 3. Germline-derived CDR1 and CDR2 are MDHEN and SYDVKM. Using reference TRBV28 and TRBJ1-5 for the parts outside the CDR3, the full variable domain is DVKVTQSSRYLVKRTGEKVFLECVQDMDHENMFWYRQDPGLGLRLIYFSYDVKMKEKGDIPEGYSVSREKKERFSLILESASTNQTSMYLCASSLGTGDQPQHFGDGTRLSIL.

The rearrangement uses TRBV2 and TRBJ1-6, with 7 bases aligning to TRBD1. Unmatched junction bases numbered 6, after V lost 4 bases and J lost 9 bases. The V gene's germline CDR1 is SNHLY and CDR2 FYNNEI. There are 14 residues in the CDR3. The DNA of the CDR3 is TGTGCCAGCAGTGGGGTGACAGGGTTTTCACCCCTCCACTTT. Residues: CASSGVTGFSPLHF.

CDR3 residues: CATTRTGARETQYF. In nucleotides, the CDR3 is TGTGCCACCACACGGACAGGGGCACGGGAGACCCAGTACTTC. This chain links TRBV10-3 with TRBJ2-5; 9 bases agree with TRBD1. V was clipped by 10 bases and J by 5 bases; unmatched bases: 11. The CDR3 is made up of 14 amino acids. Germline CDR1 is ENHRY and CDR2 is SYGVKD.

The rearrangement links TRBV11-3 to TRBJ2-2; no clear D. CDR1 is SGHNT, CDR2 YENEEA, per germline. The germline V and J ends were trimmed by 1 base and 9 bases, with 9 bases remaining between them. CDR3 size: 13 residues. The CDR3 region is CASSLGPERELFF. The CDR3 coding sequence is TGTGCCAGCAGCTTAGGACCGGAGAGGGAGCTGTTTTTT.